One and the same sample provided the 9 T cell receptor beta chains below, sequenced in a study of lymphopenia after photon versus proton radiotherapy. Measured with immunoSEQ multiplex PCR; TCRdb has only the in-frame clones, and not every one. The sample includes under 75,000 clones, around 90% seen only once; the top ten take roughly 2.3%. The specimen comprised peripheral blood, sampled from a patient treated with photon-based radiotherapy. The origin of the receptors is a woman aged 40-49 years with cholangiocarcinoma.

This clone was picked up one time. The CDR3 is CSATRGSGELFF. In DNA form, the CDR3 reads TGCAGCGCCACTCGGGGGTCCGGGGAGCTGTTTTTT. The chain carries TRBV29-1 and TRBJ2-2; TRBD2 is a possible D gene (6 bases). The CDR3 spans 12 residues. Per the germline V gene, CDR1 is SQVTM and CDR2 is ANQGSEA. V shed 7 bases and J shed 6 bases, with 12 bases lying between them.

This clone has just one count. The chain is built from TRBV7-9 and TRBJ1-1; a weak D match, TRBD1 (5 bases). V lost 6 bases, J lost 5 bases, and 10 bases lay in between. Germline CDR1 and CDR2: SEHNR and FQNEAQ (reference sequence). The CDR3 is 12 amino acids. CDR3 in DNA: TGTGCCAGCAGTCTCAGGGATACTGAAGCTTTCTTT. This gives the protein CASSLRDTEAFF.

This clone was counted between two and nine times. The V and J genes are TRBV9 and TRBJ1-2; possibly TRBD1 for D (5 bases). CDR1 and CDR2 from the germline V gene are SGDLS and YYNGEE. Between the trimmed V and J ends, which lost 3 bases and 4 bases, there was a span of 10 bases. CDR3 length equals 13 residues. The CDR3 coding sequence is TGTGCCAGCAGCGCGGGACGGACCTATGGCTACACCTTC. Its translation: CASSAGRTYGYTF.

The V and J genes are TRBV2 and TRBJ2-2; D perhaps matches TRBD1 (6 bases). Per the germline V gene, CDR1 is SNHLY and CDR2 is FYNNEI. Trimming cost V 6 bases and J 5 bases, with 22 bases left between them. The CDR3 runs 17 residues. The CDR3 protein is CASRPDRRLIGTGELFF. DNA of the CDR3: TGTGCCAGCAGACCCGACAGGCGCCTAATTGGGACCGGGGAGCTGTTTTTT. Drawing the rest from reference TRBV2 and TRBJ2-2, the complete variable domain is EPEVTQTPSHQVTQMGQEVILRCVPISNHLYFYWYRQILGQKVEFLVSFYNNEISEKSEIFDDQFSVERPDGSNFTLKIRSTKLEDSAMYFCASRPDRRLIGTGELFFGEGSRLTVL.

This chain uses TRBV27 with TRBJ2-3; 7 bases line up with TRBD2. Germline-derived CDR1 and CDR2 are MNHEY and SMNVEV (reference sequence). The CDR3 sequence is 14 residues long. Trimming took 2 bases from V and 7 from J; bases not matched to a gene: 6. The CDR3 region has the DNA TGTGCCAGCAGTTTACTGGCGGGAGTGAATACGCAGTATTTT. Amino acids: CASSLLAGVNTQYF.

CDR3 sequence (DNA): TGTGCCAGCAGGTCAGACCGTCTCTACGAGCAGTACTTC. Protein product: CASRSDRLYEQYF. This rearrangement joins TRBV28 to TRBJ2-7; the D is unclear. This CDR3 contains 13 residues. The V end lost 6 bases, the J end lost 3 bases, and 12 bases lay between the germline ends. The germline CDR1 and CDR2 sequences are MDHEN and SYDVKM.

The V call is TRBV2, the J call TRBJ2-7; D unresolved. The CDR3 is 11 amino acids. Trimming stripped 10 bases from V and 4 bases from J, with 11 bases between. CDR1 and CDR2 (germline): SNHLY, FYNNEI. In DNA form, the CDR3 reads TGTGCCACAGGACGAGAGTACGAGCAGTACTTC. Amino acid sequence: CATGREYEQYF.

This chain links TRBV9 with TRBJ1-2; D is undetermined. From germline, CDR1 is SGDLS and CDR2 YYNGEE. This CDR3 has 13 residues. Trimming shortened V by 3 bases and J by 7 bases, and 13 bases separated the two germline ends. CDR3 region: CASSAQLVGGYTF. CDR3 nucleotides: TGTGCCAGCAGCGCCCAATTGGTTGGTGGCTACACCTTC.

CDR3 nucleotide sequence: TGTGCCAGTATTCGTGGCGCGGGGAACACCGGGGAGCTGTTTTTT. It specifies CASIRGAGNTGELFF. This chain joins TRBV19 and TRBJ2-2; D is perhaps TRBD2 (5 bases). The CDR3 runs to 15 residues. Germline-derived CDR1 and CDR2 are LNHDA and SQIVND (reference sequence). Trimming stripped 7 bases from V and 1 base from J, with 13 bases between.